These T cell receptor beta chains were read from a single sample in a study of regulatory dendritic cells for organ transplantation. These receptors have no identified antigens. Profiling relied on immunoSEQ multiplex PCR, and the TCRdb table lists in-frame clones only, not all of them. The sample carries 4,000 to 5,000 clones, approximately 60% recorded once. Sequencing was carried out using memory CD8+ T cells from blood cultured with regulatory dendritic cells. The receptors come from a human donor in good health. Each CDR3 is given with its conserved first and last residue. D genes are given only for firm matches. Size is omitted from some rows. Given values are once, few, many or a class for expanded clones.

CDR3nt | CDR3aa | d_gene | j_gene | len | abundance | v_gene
TGCGCCAGCAGCCTGGGACTAGCGGGCCGCTCAAGCTCCTACGAGCAGTACTTC | CASSLGLAGRSSSYEQYF | TRBD2 | TRBJ2-7 | 18 | few | TRBV5-1
TGCGCCAGCAGCCAAGAATTCCCAGGGAGCACAGATACGCAGTATTTT | CASSQEFPGSTDTQYF | NA | TRBJ2-3 | 16 | NA | TRBV4-1
TGTGCCAGCAGTTCCAATCAACAGGGAGGGCAAGAGACCCAGTACTTC | CASSSNQQGGQETQYF | NA | TRBJ2-5 | 16 | NA | TRBV6-5
TGTGCCAGCAGTGAATACGGGACAGTGACCTACGAGCAGTACTTC | CASSEYGTVTYEQYF | TRBD1 | TRBJ2-7 | 15 | NA | TRBV2
TGTGCCAGCAGCTTGGGGACAGGGCCCCAAGAGACCCAGTACTTC | CASSLGTGPQETQYF | TRBD1 | TRBJ2-5 | 15 | once | TRBV5-8
TGTGCCAGCAGTCAAAACAGGGGTGGGAACACTGAAGCTTTCTTT | CASSQNRGGNTEAFF | TRBD1 | TRBJ1-1 | 15 | NA | TRBV6-6
TGTGCCAGTAGTATCAGGGGACAGGGGGCGTCCTATGGCTACACCTTC | CASSIRGQGASYGYTF | TRBD1 | TRBJ1-2 | 16 | once | TRBV19
TGTGCCAGCAGTGGATTGGGGCGAACAGGGGCGGTGAACATTCAGTACTTC | CASSGLGRTGAVNIQYF | TRBD1 | TRBJ2-4 | 17 | NA | TRBV25-1
TGCGCCAGCAGCCAAGATCTTACCCTCCACTTT | CASSQDLTLHF | NA | TRBJ1-6 | 11 | few | TRBV4-1
TGCAGTGCTATTCAGGGGTACGAGCAGTACTTC | CSAIQGYEQYF | NA | TRBJ2-7 | 11 | few | TRBV20-1
TGTGCCAGCAGTCCAGACTTATCTGGGGCCAACGTCCTGACTTTC | CASSPDLSGANVLTF | NA | TRBJ2-6 | 15 | once | TRBV28
TGTGCCAGCAGCCGACAGGGCGTCACCGGGGAGCTGTTTTTT | CASSRQGVTGELFF | TRBD1 | TRBJ2-2 | 14 | NA | TRBV6-5
TGTGCCAGCAGTGAATCTACCGGGGAAGAGACCCAGTACTTC | CASSESTGEETQYF | NA | TRBJ2-5 | 14 | few | TRBV6-1
TGTGCCAGCAGCTTCTGGACAGGGCCCTACGAGCAGTACTTC | CASSFWTGPYEQYF | TRBD1 | TRBJ2-7 | 14 | NA | TRBV5-6
TGTGCCAGCAGCCAAGATATGCGGGGAACAGATACGCAGTATTTT | CASSQDMRGTDTQYF | NA | TRBJ2-3 | 15 | large | TRBV4-2
TGTGCCAGCAGCCATTCGACTAGCGGGGGCTTCCAGTTCTTC | CASSHSTSGGFQFF | TRBD2 | TRBJ2-1 | 14 | NA | TRBV14
TGTGCCAGCAGCCAATCAGACAGGGGGGATAATTCACCCCTCCACTTT | CASSQSDRGDNSPLHF | TRBD1 | TRBJ1-6 | 16 | NA | TRBV16
TGTGCCAGCAGCCCAGCGGGGGGCAAAGATGAGCAGTTCTTC | CASSPAGGKDEQFF | TRBD2 | TRBJ2-1 | 14 | NA | TRBV7-9
TGTGCCAGCAGCCGGGACAGGGGAGATTCCGGGGAGCTGTTTTTT | CASSRDRGDSGELFF | TRBD1 | TRBJ2-2 | 15 | NA | TRBV2
TGTGCCAGCACCTCAGGGGTTTCTGGGGCCAACGTCCTGACTTTC | CASTSGVSGANVLTF | NA | TRBJ2-6 | 15 | medium-sized | TRBV6-5
TGCGCCAGCAGCCTAACAGGGGCGCAGGGCTACACCTTC | CASSLTGAQGYTF | TRBD1 | TRBJ1-2 | 13 | few | TRBV5-1
TGTGCCAGCAACGCCGGCGGAGGGCGCCGCACAGATACGCAGTATTTT | CASNAGGGRRTDTQYF | NA | TRBJ2-3 | 16 | NA | TRBV5-6
TGCGCCAGCAGCCAAGACGCGGGGTACGAGCAGTACTTC | CASSQDAGYEQYF | NA | TRBJ2-7 | 13 | medium-sized | TRBV4-1
TGTGCCAGCAGTTACTCGCAGGGGACTAGTGAGCAGTTCTTC | CASSYSQGTSEQFF | TRBD2 | TRBJ2-1 | 14 | NA | TRBV6-5
TGTGCCAGCAGCTTGGCCAACGGGGTCTCTAACTATGGCTACACCTTC | CASSLANGVSNYGYTF | NA | TRBJ1-2 | 16 | NA | TRBV5-6
TGTGCCAGCAGCTTGGCCATATGGGAGACGACCTACGAGCAGTACTTC | CASSLAIWETTYEQYF | NA | TRBJ2-7 | 16 | few | TRBV5-5
TGTGCCAGCAGTCAGGGGGCGGTTGGAAACACCATATATTTT | CASSQGAVGNTIYF | TRBD1 | TRBJ1-3 | 14 | medium-sized | TRBV6-6
TGCGCCAGCAGCCAAGATCGGGCAGGGCCTCCCTACGAGCAGTACTTC | CASSQDRAGPPYEQYF | NA | TRBJ2-7 | 16 | NA | TRBV4-1
TGTGCCAGCAGCGTAGAACAGGGCGCTGGAAACACCATATATTTT | CASSVEQGAGNTIYF | NA | TRBJ1-3 | 15 | NA | TRBV9
TGTGCCAGTAGTACCGACAACTACAATGAGCAGTTCTTC | CASSTDNYNEQFF | NA | TRBJ2-1 | 13 | NA | TRBV19
TGTGCCAGCAGCCCACAAATACGACAGGGGGCGGGAGATACGCAGTATTTT | CASSPQIRQGAGDTQYF | TRBD1 | TRBJ2-3 | 17 | NA | TRBV14
TGTGCCACCAACCCAGGGTTGGCTCCCTACGAGCAGTACTTC | CATNPGLAPYEQYF | NA | TRBJ2-7 | 14 | NA | TRBV2
TGTGCCAGCAGCCAAGGAGGGGGCCCGACTTCACCCCTCCACTTT | CASSQGGGPTSPLHF | TRBD1 | TRBJ1-6 | 15 | NA | TRBV4-2
TGTGCCAGCAGCTTAGCCGGGTTGAACACTGAAGCTTTCTTT | CASSLAGLNTEAFF | NA | TRBJ1-1 | 14 | NA | TRBV7-6
TGTGCCAGCAGCTCTTGGACAGGGCCAATCTATGGCTACACCTTC | CASSSWTGPIYGYTF | TRBD1 | TRBJ1-2 | 15 | NA | TRBV5-8
TGTGCCAGCAGCGAGCGGGGATACTCCTACGAGCAGTACTTC | CASSERGYSYEQYF | TRBD2 | TRBJ2-7 | 14 | few | TRBV7-2
TGTGCCAGTAGTTCCCGTTGGGGGGTAACAGATACGCAGTATTTT | CASSSRWGVTDTQYF | NA | TRBJ2-3 | 15 | few | TRBV19
TGTGCCAGCAGCCAAGATGAAACTTTTTTAACGGGGGAGCAGTTCTTC | CASSQDETFLTGEQFF | NA | TRBJ2-1 | 16 | few | TRBV14
TGTGCCTGGAGAACTCAACCGACTAGCGGGGGCGACGGGGAGCTGTTTTTT | CAWRTQPTSGGDGELFF | TRBD2 | TRBJ2-2 | 17 | NA | TRBV5-4
TGTGCCAGCAGCCCTGGGCGGGGAGGGAGCAATCAGCCCCAGCATTTT | CASSPGRGGSNQPQHF | NA | TRBJ1-5 | 16 | NA | TRBV5-6
TGTGCCACCAGCAGAGAAGTATCGGTTGAAGCTTTCTTT | CATSREVSVEAFF | NA | TRBJ1-1 | 13 | few | TRBV15
TGTGCCAGCAAGGTGGGGGGAGATCGCGGTGAGCAGTTCTTC | CASKVGGDRGEQFF | NA | TRBJ2-1 | 14 | NA | TRBV11-2
TGTGCCAGCAGCCAAGATGGTTACAGCGAGCAGTACTTC | CASSQDGYSEQYF | NA | TRBJ2-7 | 13 | few | TRBV14
TGTGCCAGCAGCACAGGGACAGCCCGTTCTGGAAACACCATATATTTT | CASSTGTARSGNTIYF | TRBD1 | TRBJ1-3 | 16 | NA | TRBV5-5
TGTGCCAGCAGCACCCGGACTAATAACTACGAGCAGTACTTC | CASSTRTNNYEQYF | NA | TRBJ2-7 | 14 | NA | TRBV13
TGTGCCAGCAGCGAACAACAGGGGGCGGCAAGAGATACGCAGTATTTT | CASSEQQGAARDTQYF | TRBD1 | TRBJ2-3 | 16 | few | TRBV7-8
TGTGCCAGCAGGCCAGGGGAACCCTACGAGCAGTACTTC | CASRPGEPYEQYF | NA | TRBJ2-7 | 13 | NA | TRBV2
TGTGCCAGCAGCGCCGACAGCTCTGGAAACACCATATATTTT | CASSADSSGNTIYF | NA | TRBJ1-3 | 14 | NA | TRBV7-9
TGTGCCAGCAGTGAGGGGACAGGGGGCTATGGCTACACCTTC | CASSEGTGGYGYTF | TRBD1 | TRBJ1-2 | 14 | few | TRBV2
TGTGCCAGCAGTGAATGGTTGGACAGGATAAAGCCCCAGCATTTT | CASSEWLDRIKPQHF | TRBD1 | TRBJ1-5 | 15 | large | TRBV2
TGTGCCAGCAGTCCTCAAACAGGGGGCCTCACTGAAGCTTTCTTT | CASSPQTGGLTEAFF | TRBD1 | TRBJ1-1 | 15 | once | TRBV6-5
TGTGCCAGCAGCTATACCGGGACTAGCGGGGATGAGCAGTTCTTC | CASSYTGTSGDEQFF | TRBD2 | TRBJ2-1 | 15 | NA | TRBV9
TGTGCCAGCACTTCCGACAGGGGAGGGGAAAAACTGTTTTTT | CASTSDRGGEKLFF | TRBD1 | TRBJ1-4 | 14 | few | TRBV6-6
TGTGCCAGCAGCTTAGAGGCTAGCGGGAGCACAGATACGCAGTATTTT | CASSLEASGSTDTQYF | TRBD2 | TRBJ2-3 | 16 | NA | TRBV7-6
TGTGCCAGCAGCTTGGGACAGGGAATCGAGCAGTACTTC | CASSLGQGIEQYF | TRBD1 | TRBJ2-7 | 13 | NA | TRBV5-5
TGTGCCAGCAGTTACTCGCAGGTGGAGACCCAGTACTTC | CASSYSQVETQYF | NA | TRBJ2-5 | 13 | NA | TRBV6-5
TGTGCCAGCAGCCAAAGGGGGACACCGACCTACGAGCAGTACTTC | CASSQRGTPTYEQYF | NA | TRBJ2-7 | 15 | NA | TRBV4-2
TGTGCCAGCAGCTTGAGTAGCGGGGGACAAGAGACCCAGTACTTC | CASSLSSGGQETQYF | TRBD2 | TRBJ2-5 | 15 | NA | TRBV5-6